This is a list of T cell receptor beta chains from one sample in a study of blood T cell repertoires in COVID-19. The table came from immunoSEQ multiplex PCR; TCRdb's copy has only in-frame clones and leaves some out. The sample shows fewer than 200,000 clones, approximately 87% of them seen only once. Sequenced input: peripheral blood. These TCRs come from a woman aged 70-85 years with COVID-19, enrolled during active disease. Each CDR3 is given with its conserved first and last residue. D genes are given only for firm matches. Size tells how often a clone was seen (once, few, many) or the class of an expanded clone, and some rows leave it out.

v_gene	abundance	d_gene	j_gene	CDR3nt	CDR3aa
TRBV5-1	.	TRBD2	TRBJ2-2	TGCGCCAGCAGAAGGACTAGCGGAACCGGGGAGCTGTTTTTT	CASRRTSGTGELFF
TRBV21-1	few	.	TRBJ1-2	TGTGCCAGCTCTAACCCGGCAGGGTCCAACTATGGCTACACCTTC	CASSNPAGSNYGYTF
TRBV3-1/TRBV3-2	.	.	TRBJ1-1	TGTGCCAGCAGCCAAGGGGGGCACACTGAAGCTTTCTTT	CASSQGGHTEAFF
TRBV11-2	.	TRBD2	TRBJ2-1	TGTGCCAGCAGCTTACGGCCAGCGGGAGGGTACAATGAGCAGTTCTTC	CASSLRPAGGYNEQFF
TRBV24-1	.	.	TRBJ2-3	TGTGCCACCAGTGATTTGCAGTTGGATACGCAGTATTTT	CATSDLQLDTQYF
TRBV11-2	.	TRBD1	TRBJ2-5	TGTGCCAGCAGCCAGGACAGGGGCGTTTCGCAAGAGACCCAGTACTTC	CASSQDRGVSQETQYF
TRBV10-3	.	TRBD1	TRBJ1-1	TGTGCCATCAGTCACGGAGACAGGGGACTCCATGAAGCTTTCTTT	CAISHGDRGLHEAFF
TRBV2	.	TRBD1	TRBJ1-1	TGTGCCAGTAGGGACAGGGACTCGGGTGAAGCTTTCTTT	CASRDRDSGEAFF
TRBV5-8	few	TRBD1	TRBJ1-5	TGTGCCAGCAGCAGGGGACAGGGGGTAGAGCAGCCCCAGCATTTT	CASSRGQGVEQPQHF
TRBV19	.	.	TRBJ2-1	TGTGCCAGTAGTATCGGTTCCTACAATGAGCAGTTCTTC	CASSIGSYNEQFF
TRBV19	.	TRBD1	TRBJ2-7	TGTGCCAGTAGTTTAACCGGGACAGGGGGTTACGAGCAGTACTTC	CASSLTGTGGYEQYF
TRBV3-1/TRBV3-2	.	TRBD1	TRBJ1-5	TGTGCCAGCAGCCAAGCTATAGGGGGCGCTCAGCCCCAGCATTTT	CASSQAIGGAQPQHF
TRBV28	.	.	TRBJ2-7	TGTGCCAGCAGTTTAGAGCACGACAGGCGCTCCTACGAGCAGTACTTC	CASSLEHDRRSYEQYF
TRBV10-3	.	.	TRBJ1-2	TGTGCCATCAGTGAAACCAGGGGAAACTATGGCTACACCTTC	CAISETRGNYGYTF
TRBV10-3	.	.	TRBJ2-1	TGTGCCATCAGAAGTGACACGGGAGTTCTGGGAAACAATGAGCAGTTCTTC	CAIRSDTGVLGNNEQFF
TRBV7-2	.	.	TRBJ1-6	TGTGCCAGCAGCATACAGGGTTTCGGGTCACCCCTCCACTTT	CASSIQGFGSPLHF
TRBV7-8	.	TRBD1	TRBJ1-4	TGTGCCAGCAGCTTAGCGGGACAGAGAAATGAAAAACTGTTTTTT	CASSLAGQRNEKLFF
TRBV7-8	.	.	TRBJ1-5	TGTGCCAGCAACAATGGCAGGGTGGTAGAGCCCCAGCATTTT	CASNNGRVVEPQHF
TRBV6-5	.	.	TRBJ1-2	TGTGCCAGCCGGACTTCCTCGGGGTATGGCTACACCTTC	CASRTSSGYGYTF
TRBV19	.	TRBD1	TRBJ2-5	TGTGCCACCGAGGGATCGACAGGGGGCGGAGGAGAGACCCAGTACTTC	CATEGSTGGGGETQYF
TRBV5-6	.	.	TRBJ1-2	TGTGCCAGCAGCCCCAGGGTGGACTATGGCTACACCTTC	CASSPRVDYGYTF
TRBV25-1	.	.	TRBJ1-1	TGTGCCAGCAGTGATTTTGGAGGGAACACTGAAGCTTTCTTT	CASSDFGGNTEAFF
TRBV18	.	TRBD1	TRBJ1-5	TGTGCCAGCTCACCACGTCCAACGGGACAGCTGAATAGCAATCAGCCCCAGCATTTT	CASSPRPTGQLNSNQPQHF
TRBV24-1	once	TRBD1	TRBJ2-5	TGTGCCACCACAATTGACAGGGCGCTTCAAGAGACCCAGTACTTC	CATTIDRALQETQYF
TRBV3-1/TRBV3-2	.	.	TRBJ2-1	TGTGCCAGCAGCCAAGGGGGCGCAGGGGATGAGCAGTTCTTC	CASSQGGAGDEQFF
TRBV6-5	.	.	TRBJ1-2	TGTGCCAGCAGTTACTCGCAGGATAACTATGGCTACACCTTC	CASSYSQDNYGYTF
TRBV6-1	.	TRBD2	TRBJ2-1	TGTGCCAGCAGTGAAGATGGGGCGGGAGTCGATGAGCAGTTCTTC	CASSEDGAGVDEQFF
TRBV10-3	.	TRBD1	TRBJ1-3	TGTGCCATCAAGGACAGGGGGCTAGGAAACACCATATATTTT	CAIKDRGLGNTIYF
TRBV18	.	.	TRBJ2-5	TGTGCCAGCTCACGGCGGGCACAAGAGACCCAGTACTTC	CASSRRAQETQYF
TRBV27	.	TRBD1	TRBJ2-2	TGTGCCAGCAGTTTAGGGACAGGGGACACCGGGGAGCTGTTTTTT	CASSLGTGDTGELFF
TRBV6-1	.	.	TRBJ2-7	TGTGCCAGCAGTGACGGGGGGCGCAACTACGAGCAGTACTTC	CASSDGGRNYEQYF
TRBV27	.	.	TRBJ1-2	TGTGCCAGCAGTTTTGGTCCCGGAGGGGCGGAGGGCTACACCTTC	CASSFGPGGAEGYTF
TRBV6-5	.	TRBD1	TRBJ2-4	TGTGCCAGCAGTAGAGACAGGGCGGGCATTCAGTACTTC	CASSRDRAGIQYF
TRBV18	.	TRBD1	TRBJ1-1	TGTGCCAGCTCACGGACAGGGAACACTGAAGCTTTCTTT	CASSRTGNTEAFF
TRBV3-1/TRBV3-2	.	TRBD2	TRBJ2-3	TGTGCCAGCAGCCAAGATGGGATAGCGGGAGCTGGCACAGATACGCAGTATTTT	CASSQDGIAGAGTDTQYF
TRBV24-1	.	TRBD2	TRBJ2-3	TGTGCCACCAGTGATTTTGCGGGAGGCACAGATACGCAGTATTTT	CATSDFAGGTDTQYF
TRBV11-2	.	TRBD2	TRBJ2-1	TGTGCCAGCAGCCCGGGGCGGGGGGTCTACAATGAGCAGTTCTTC	CASSPGRGVYNEQFF
TRBV5-4	.	.	TRBJ2-1	TGTGCCAGCAGCTTGGTAACTAGCCGAAATGAGCAGTTCTTC	CASSLVTSRNEQFF
TRBV2	.	TRBD1	TRBJ1-2	TGTGCCAGCAAACGGGACAGGGAGTATGGCTACACCTTC	CASKRDREYGYTF
TRBV12-3/TRBV12-4	.	.	TRBJ1-2	TGTGCCAGCAGTTCAGGAGGGTATGGCTACACCTTC	CASSSGGYGYTF
TRBV6-5	.	TRBD1	TRBJ1-4	TGTGCCAGTCAGCGACAGGGGGCAGAAAAACTGTTTTTT	CASQRQGAEKLFF
TRBV6-1	.	.	TRBJ1-1	TGTGCCAGCAGTGGCAGAACCGAAGCTTTCTTT	CASSGRTEAFF
TRBV24-1	.	TRBD1	TRBJ1-5	TGTGCCACCAGCCGACAGGGGGATCAGCCCCAGCATTTT	CATSRQGDQPQHF
TRBV18	.	TRBD2	TRBJ2-3	TGTGCCAGCTCACTAGGGACCGGGAGGACAGATACGCAGTATTTT	CASSLGTGRTDTQYF
TRBV7-3	few	TRBD1	TRBJ1-2	TGTGCCAGCAGCCAGGGACAGGGAGGAGGTTATGGCTACACCTTC	CASSQGQGGGYGYTF
TRBV28	.	.	TRBJ2-1	TGTGCCAGCAGTCTTCTCGGTGAGCAGTTCTTC	CASSLLGEQFF